The present T cell receptor beta chain was sequenced within a study of response to subunit inactivated influenza vaccine. One entry per CDR3 protein, called by TCRdb with MiXCR from the RT-PCR reads. The sample lists 500,000 or so distinct CDR3 sequences; 15% to 20% were seen once. This clonotype was seen only a few times. Its antigen is still unknown. V was pared by 4 bases and J by 5 bases, with 2 bases of the junction left unmatched. CDR1 and CDR2 (germline): SGHKS, YYEKEE (reference sequence). This CDR3 is 14 amino acids long. Findings and limits, study-wide: The study's authors posited that every seasonal influenza vaccination enlists few new T cells.

The receptor's source is a man aged 45 to 70 who received an inactivated influenza vaccine. The chain uses TRBV5-5 and TRBJ1-6, with 8 positions matching TRBD1. Sequenced material: CD4+ T cells sorted from PBMCs, taken around 25 months after vaccination. The CDR3 DNA sequence: TGTGCCAGCAGCGCGGGACAGGATAATTCACCCCTCCACTTT. Translated: CASSAGQDNSPLHF.